These T cell receptor beta chains were read from a single sample in a study of blood T cell repertoires in COVID-19. Clones were read by immunoSEQ multiplex PCR, and TCRdb kept only the in-frame ones, dropping some. Of more than 60,000 clones in the sample, 86% were seen once. Sequenced input: peripheral blood. The receptors were sampled from a man older than 75 with COVID-19, enrolled during active disease. CDR3s include the opening cysteine and the closing phenylalanine or tryptophan. Each record gives: clone size, J gene, D gene, V gene, CDR3 protein, CDR3 DNA. The D gene is left open where the match is weak. Clone size is stated in some rows and not others, as once, few, many or a class when expanded.

>once|TRBJ1-5|TRBD1|TRBV28
CASTSLGTAQGQPQHF
TGTGCCAGCACCTCCTTAGGGACAGCTCAGGGCCAGCCCCAGCATTTT
>few|TRBJ1-3|.|TRBV7-2
CASSLQGGTVGNTIYF
TGTGCCAGCAGCTTACAGGGAGGAACGGTCGGAAACACCATATATTTT
>.|TRBJ1-5|.|TRBV6-5
CASTPQGGINQPQHF
TGTGCCAGCACCCCCCAGGGAGGGATCAATCAGCCCCAGCATTTT
>.|TRBJ1-6|TRBD1|TRBV7-2
CASSYDRERSPLHF
TGTGCCAGCAGCTACGACAGGGAAAGATCACCCCTCCACTTT
>.|TRBJ1-1|.|TRBV2
CASSESGGTEAFF
TGTGCCAGCAGTGAATCGGGAGGGACTGAAGCTTTCTTT
>.|TRBJ2-3|TRBD1|TRBV10-1
CASSSTGTGEDTQYF
TGCGCCAGCAGTTCCACGGGTACAGGGGAGGATACGCAGTATTTT
>.|TRBJ2-6|.|TRBV7-2
CASSYRVRSGANVLTF
TGTGCCAGCAGCTACAGGGTGCGGTCTGGGGCCAACGTCCTGACTTTC
>once|TRBJ1-6|TRBD1|TRBV7-2
CASSLVQGNSPLHF
TGTGCCAGCAGCTTAGTACAGGGGAATTCACCCCTCCACTTT
>once|TRBJ1-2|TRBD1|TRBV7-9
CASSALDRGLYGYTF
TGTGCCAGCAGCGCACTGGACAGGGGACTCTATGGCTACACCTTC
>.|TRBJ2-3|.|TRBV15
CAITQDSSTDTQYF
TGTGCCATTACACAGGATTCTAGCACAGATACGCAGTATTTT
>.|TRBJ2-5|TRBD1|TRBV5-4
CASSFRDRARGETQYF
TGTGCCAGCAGCTTTCGGGACAGGGCCCGGGGGGAGACCCAGTACTTC
>.|TRBJ2-2|TRBD1|TRBV5-1
CASSVPTGGNTGELFF
TGCGCCAGCAGCGTGCCGACAGGGGGGAACACCGGGGAGCTGTTTTTT
>.|TRBJ1-3|.|TRBV2
CASSEAPWSSGNTIYF
TGTGCCAGCAGTGAAGCGCCGTGGAGCTCTGGAAACACCATATATTTT
>.|TRBJ1-4|.|TRBV5-1
CASSSAATNEKLFF
TGCGCCAGCAGCTCCGCAGCAACTAATGAAAAACTGTTTTTT
>.|TRBJ1-3|.|TRBV13
CASSLYRVDTIYF
TGTGCCAGCAGCTTATACAGGGTAGACACCATATATTTT
>.|TRBJ1-2|TRBD1|TRBV19
CASSIVKTGGSAGYTF
TGTGCCAGTAGTATAGTCAAGACAGGGGGTTCGGCTGGCTACACCTTC
>once|TRBJ1-5|TRBD1|TRBV6-5
CASSSAGTGWNQPQHF
TGTGCCAGCAGTTCCGCCGGGACAGGGTGGAATCAGCCCCAGCATTTT
>.|TRBJ2-5|.|TRBV5-6
CASSWQHRDTQYF
TGTGCCAGCAGCTGGCAACACAGGGATACCCAGTACTTC
>.|TRBJ1-1|TRBD1|TRBV6-5
CASSPTTGVTEAFF
TGTGCCAGCAGCCCGACTACAGGGGTCACTGAAGCTTTCTTT
>.|TRBJ1-4|.|TRBV6-1
CASSEGGDSNEKLFF
TGTGCCAGCAGTGAAGGAGGAGACAGTAATGAAAAACTGTTTTTT
>.|TRBJ2-5|.|TRBV28
CASSTLNNQPYF
TGTGCCAGCAGTACCCTCAACAACCAACCGTACTTC
>.|TRBJ1-1|.|TRBV7-9
CASSLSGNTEAFF
TGTGCCAGCAGCTTATCCGGGAACACTGAAGCTTTCTTT
>.|TRBJ1-1|.|TRBV18
CASSPDLTTQRTEAFF
TGTGCCAGCTCACCAGATTTAACCACCCAGAGGACTGAAGCTTTCTTT
>once|TRBJ2-2|.|TRBV18
CASSPPGHANTGELFF
TGTGCCAGCTCACCACCGGGACACGCGAACACCGGGGAGCTGTTTTTT
>once|TRBJ2-6|TRBD1|TRBV6-6
CASSTARGQGSRAGANVLTF
TGTGCCAGCAGCACGGCCCGCGGACAGGGGAGTCGGGCTGGGGCCAACGTCCTGACTTTC
>.|TRBJ1-2|TRBD1|TRBV2
CASSRDSYYYGYTF
TGTGCCAGCAGTCGGGACAGCTACTACTATGGCTACACCTTC
>few|TRBJ1-1|TRBD1|TRBV7-9
CASSWMTGWDTEAFF
TGTGCCAGCAGCTGGATGACAGGGTGGGACACTGAAGCTTTCTTT
>.|TRBJ1-2|.|TRBV10-2
CASSGRAARRGYTF
TGCGCCAGCAGTGGACGGGCAGCCCGGAGGGGCTACACCTTC
>.|TRBJ1-4|.|TRBV5-1
CASSFGQGSRSEKLFF
TGCGCCAGCAGCTTCGGGCAGGGCTCGAGAAGTGAAAAACTGTTTTTT
>.|TRBJ1-6|.|TRBV5-1
CASSLAAGGNSPLHF
TGCGCCAGCAGCTTGGCCGCGGGGGGCAATTCACCCCTCCACTTT
>.|TRBJ1-1|.|TRBV5-1
CASSLAIPNTEAFF
TGCGCCAGCAGCTTGGCCATCCCGAACACTGAAGCTTTCTTT
>.|TRBJ2-6|.|TRBV7-2
CASSLSGGANVLTF
TGTGCCAGCAGCTTGAGTGGTGGGGCCAACGTCCTGACTTTC
>.|TRBJ1-2|.|TRBV2
CASSGTDGLYGYTF
TGTGCCAGCAGTGGGACTGACGGGCTCTATGGCTACACCTTC
>.|TRBJ2-1|.|TRBV7-3
CASSPSWRADSYNEQFF
TGTGCCAGCAGTCCAAGCTGGCGGGCGGACTCCTACAATGAGCAGTTCTTC
>.|TRBJ1-4|.|TRBV29-1
CSAFLVGEGKLFF
TGCAGCGCTTTCCTTGTGGGGGAGGGAAAACTGTTTTTT
>.|TRBJ2-2|.|TRBV7-2
CASSLAGGIGELFF
TGTGCCAGCAGCTTAGCCGGGGGAATCGGGGAGCTGTTTTTT
>.|TRBJ2-7|TRBD1|TRBV19
CASSPGQGNEQYF
TGTGCCAGTAGTCCGGGACAGGGGAACGAGCAGTACTTC
>.|TRBJ1-2|TRBD1|TRBV5-1
CASSPGQGALANYGYTF
TGCGCCAGCAGCCCGGGACAGGGGGCTTTAGCTAACTATGGCTACACCTTC
>.|TRBJ2-1|.|TRBV19
CASKKRTGYRDEQFF
TGTGCCAGTAAAAAAAGAACGGGGTACAGGGATGAGCAGTTCTTC
>.|TRBJ1-2|TRBD1|TRBV3-1/TRBV3-2
CASSHRTGENGYTF
TGTGCCAGCAGCCACCGAACAGGGGAGAATGGCTACACCTTC
>few|TRBJ1-1|.|TRBV6-1
CASSEVNTFVDTEAFF
TGTGCCAGCAGTGAAGTGAACACCTTCGTGGACACTGAAGCTTTCTTT
>.|TRBJ1-2|TRBD1|TRBV5-1
CASSLRGRDYGYTF
TGCGCCAGCAGCTTAAGGGGGCGAGACTATGGCTACACCTTC
>.|TRBJ1-2|.|TRBV5-1
CASSSQGDYGYTF
TGCGCCAGCAGCTCGCAGGGTGACTATGGCTACACCTTC
>.|TRBJ2-7|.|TRBV5-6
CASSLVRGPTYEQYF
TGTGCCAGCAGCTTGGTAAGGGGCCCTACCTACGAGCAGTACTTC
>.|TRBJ1-1|.|TRBV5-1
CASSTGGRASGSAFF
TGCGCCAGCAGCACCGGGGGGCGGGCTTCTGGCTCAGCTTTCTTT
>once|TRBJ1-2|.|TRBV29-1
CSGAGPQTGGYTF
TGCAGCGGGGCCGGGCCGCAAACGGGGGGCTACACCTTC
>.|TRBJ1-1|TRBD1|TRBV19
CASSPDRDTEAFF
TGTGCCAGTAGCCCGGACAGGGACACTGAAGCTTTCTTT
>.|TRBJ2-2|.|TRBV5-5
CASSLMGGTPGELFF
TGTGCCAGCAGCTTGATGGGGGGAACCCCCGGGGAGCTGTTTTTT
>once|TRBJ1-6|.|TRBV18
CASSQRQPGNSPLHF
TGTGCCAGCTCACAACGACAGCCTGGGAATTCACCCCTCCACTTT
>.|TRBJ2-7|TRBD2|TRBV5-4
CASSWTSGPYEQYF
TGTGCCAGCAGCTGGACTAGCGGGCCCTACGAGCAGTACTTC
>.|TRBJ1-5|.|TRBV18
CASSPGRSNQPQHF
TGTGCCAGCTCACCAGGCCGTAGCAATCAGCCCCAGCATTTT
>.|TRBJ2-1|TRBD1|TRBV28
CASSLDRATRNEQFF
TGTGCCAGCAGTTTAGACAGGGCTACTCGCAATGAGCAGTTCTTC
>.|TRBJ1-2|TRBD1|TRBV19
CASSLEDRGFDYGYTF
TGTGCCAGTAGCCTTGAGGACAGGGGGTTCGACTATGGCTACACCTTC